What follows are 16 T cell receptor beta chains derived from one specimen sequenced in a study of blood T cell repertoires in COVID-19. Sequencing was performed with immunoSEQ multiplex PCR; in TCRdb, only in-frame clones are kept and a portion is missing. The table includes 12,000 to 15,000 clones, about 87% detected once. The sequenced sample was peripheral blood. The receptors stem from a human donor in a cohort sampled during active COVID-19.

The chain has TRBV2 and TRBJ1-6; TRBD1 agrees at 7 bases. V was clipped by 4 bases and J by 7 bases; unmatched bases: 4. Germline V gives CDR1 SNHLY, CDR2 FYNNEI. This CDR3 comprises 14 residues. CDR3 nucleotide sequence: TGTGCCAGCAGTGTGGGACAGATGAATTCACCCCTCCACTTT. Translation gives CASSVGQMNSPLHF.

The rearrangement joins TRBV6-2 or TRBV6-3 to TRBJ1-2; TRBD1 matches at 7 bases. V dropped 5 bases and J dropped 0; count of bases not matched to a gene: 3. The CDR3 spans 14 residues. Germline CDR1 reads MNHEY; CDR2 reads SVGEGT. The CDR3 loop reads CASSIGQANYGYTF. The CDR3 DNA reads as TGTGCCAGCAGTATTGGACAGGCTAACTATGGCTACACCTTC.

V is TRBV7-2 and J is TRBJ1-4; D is unresolved. This CDR3 has 15 amino acids. In germline, CDR1 is SGHTA, CDR2 FQGNSA. V lost 5 bases and J lost 8, with 18 bases in between. The CDR3 protein is CASSLQSTEPEKLFF. In DNA form, the CDR3 reads TGTGCCAGCAGCCTCCAGTCGACTGAACCCGAAAAACTGTTTTTT.

The chain has TRBV12-5 and TRBJ1-1; D unclear. V lost 6 bases, J lost 1 base, and 3 bases lay in between. Germline-derived CDR1 and CDR2 are LGHNT and FRNRAP. This CDR3 comprises 11 residues. CDR3 protein: CASGRNTEAFF. As DNA, the CDR3 is TGTGCTAGTGGGAGGAACACTGAAGCTTTCTTT.

This clone was counted only a few times. At the DNA level, this CDR3 is encoded by other sequences in the same sample as well. The chain combines TRBV5-4 with TRBJ2-5, with 8 bases identical to TRBD1. Germline lookup yields CDR1 SGHNT and CDR2 YYREEE (reference sequence). The V gene end was trimmed by 4 bases and the J gene end by 4 bases; junction bases not matched to a gene: 6. The CDR3 is 14 residues long. The CDR3 protein is CASSRQGALETQYF. The DNA for the CDR3 is TGTGCCAGCAGCCGGCAGGGGGCTTTAGAGACCCAGTACTTC.

The chain combines TRBV18 with TRBJ2-1; TRBD2 aligns across 9 bases. Germline loops: CDR1 KGHSH, CDR2 LQKENI. The CDR3 spans 15 residues. Losses at the gene ends were 3 bases for V and 7 bases for J; bases not matched to a gene: 7. CDR3 sequence reads: CASSPGGGAFNEQFF. The CDR3 nucleotides read TGTGCCAGCTCACCGGGCGGGGGGGCCTTTAATGAGCAGTTCTTC.

V gene TRBV27 combines with J gene TRBJ2-7; possibly TRBD2 for D (6 bases). V gave up 3 bases and J gave up 10 bases, with 10 bases separating them. This CDR3 region has 11 residues. From germline, CDR1 is MNHEY and CDR2 SMNVEV (reference sequence). The CDR3 loop reads CASSFRDLQYF. Here the CDR3 DNA reads TGTGCCAGCAGTTTCAGGGACTTACAGTACTTC.

This clone was detected a few times. The rearrangement joins TRBV7-3 to TRBJ2-5; no clear D. Trimming removed 1 base at V and 5 bases at J, with 8 bases between. Per germline, CDR1 SGHTA and CDR2 FQGTGA. The CDR3 spans 13 residues. In DNA, the CDR3 is TGTGCCAGCAGCTTAAGCCTGCGGGAGACCCAGTACTTC. Protein product: CASSLSLRETQYF.

The V and J genes are TRBV29-1 and TRBJ2-1; the D is unclear. Germline CDR1 SQVTM, CDR2 ANQGSEA. The V end lost 1 base, the J end lost 3 bases, and 16 bases lay between the germline ends. The CDR3 loop spans 16 amino acids. CDR3 sequence (DNA): TGCAGCGTTGAAGGAGGCGGCAGCGCTATCTACAATGAGCAGTTCTTC. Amino acids: CSVEGGGSAIYNEQFF.

V gene TRBV2 combines with J gene TRBJ2-7; TRBD2 matches at 8 bases. CDR1 SNHLY and CDR2 FYNNEI come from the germline V gene. The CDR3 is 14 amino acids. V was pared by 6 bases and J by 5 bases, with 9 bases of the junction left unmatched. This CDR3 is CASRGAGGRNEQYF. The CDR3 DNA reads as TGTGCCAGCAGGGGGGCGGGAGGAAGGAACGAGCAGTACTTC.

The CDR3 protein is CASSLTGSVEQFF. As DNA, the CDR3 is TGTGCCAGCAGCTTAACGGGCTCCGTCGAGCAGTTCTTC. The rearrangement uses TRBV7-3 and TRBJ2-1, with unresolved D. Germline CDR1 is SGHTA and CDR2 is FQGTGA. The V end lost 0 bases, the J end lost 10 bases, and 10 bases lay between the germline ends. The CDR3 sequence is 13 residues long.

The V gene is TRBV4-1, the J gene TRBJ2-3; D may be TRBD1 (5 bases). There are 15 residues in the CDR3. Germline CDR1 reads MGHRA; CDR2 reads YSYEKL. Trimming stripped 4 bases from V and 0 bases from J, with 11 bases between. CDR3 loop: CASSLRTSSTDTQYF. CDR3 nucleotide sequence: TGCGCCAGCAGCCTGAGGACATCAAGCACAGATACGCAGTATTTT.

This chain joins TRBV27 and TRBJ1-2, with a weak D call TRBD1 (5 bases). V was shortened by 0 bases and J by 2 bases, with 13 bases between the two germline ends. This CDR3 spans 16 amino acids. Germline loops: CDR1 MNHEY, CDR2 SMNVEV (reference sequence). The CDR3 nucleotides are TGTGCCAGCAGTTTATCAGCGCAGGGTCCCAACTATGGCTACACCTTC. Translation: CASSLSAQGPNYGYTF.

The V and J genes are TRBV6-4 and TRBJ2-1; 8 bases are a match to TRBD2. This CDR3 has 15 amino acids. Losses at the gene ends were 3 bases for V and 4 bases for J; bases not matched to a gene: 5. Germline lookup yields CDR1 MRHNA and CDR2 SNTAGT. CDR3 DNA: TGTGCCAGCAGTGAGGTTAGCGGGGTTTACAATGAGCAGTTCTTC. It is translated as CASSEVSGVYNEQFF.

This rearrangement joins TRBV6-5 to TRBJ1-4; possibly TRBD1 for D (5 bases). The germline gives CDR1 MNHEY, CDR2 SVGAGI. The CDR3 loop spans 15 amino acids. Trimming shortened V by 6 bases and J by 0 bases, and 11 bases separated the two germline ends. This CDR3 reads CASSLLGATNEKLFF. The CDR3 nucleotides read TGTGCCAGCAGCCTCCTAGGGGCAACTAATGAAAAACTGTTTTTT.

A note on this clone: Mismatch with germline at one junction end may stem from a read error. V gene TRBV30 combines with J gene TRBJ2-7; 7 bases align to TRBD1. Germline lookup yields CDR1 GTSNPN and CDR2 SVGIG (reference sequence). CDR3 length equals 11 residues. CDR3 DNA sequence: TGTGCCTGGGGCCCAGGGGGATCTATACGATTC. Translated, it gives CAWGPGGSIRF.